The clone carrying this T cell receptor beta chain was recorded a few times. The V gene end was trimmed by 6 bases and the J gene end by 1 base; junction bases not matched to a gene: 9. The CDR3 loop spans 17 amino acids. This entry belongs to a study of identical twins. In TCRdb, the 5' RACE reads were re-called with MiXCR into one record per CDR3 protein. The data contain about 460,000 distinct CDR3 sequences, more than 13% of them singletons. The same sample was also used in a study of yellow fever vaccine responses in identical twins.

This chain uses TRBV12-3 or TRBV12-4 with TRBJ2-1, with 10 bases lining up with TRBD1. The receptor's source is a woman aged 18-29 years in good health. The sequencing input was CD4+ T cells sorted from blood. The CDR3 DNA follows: TGTGCCAGCAGCCGACAGACAGGGGGCACTTCCTACAATGAGCAGTTCTTC. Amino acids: CASSRQTGGTSYNEQFF.